What follows are 32 T cell receptor beta chains derived from one specimen sequenced in a study of blood T cell repertoires in COVID-19. Repertoires were generated with immunoSEQ multiplex PCR, while TCRdb's copy carries only in-frame clones and drops some. This table holds about 160,000 clones, 80% found once. What was sequenced was PBMCs or T cells enriched from blood (not recorded which). The receptors originated from a woman aged 55-69 years who had recovered from COVID-19.

The DNA for the CDR3 is TGTGCCTCCCAACTAGGGTCAACTGAAGCTTTCTTT. Its translation is CASQLGSTEAFF. The genes are TRBV6-5 and TRBJ1-1; no reliable D call. CDR3 size: 12 residues. Germline V gene sequence: CDR1 MNHEY, CDR2 SVGAGI. Between the trimmed V and J ends, which lost 11 bases and 5 bases, there was a span of 15 bases.

V usage is TRBV3-1 (or the pseudogene TRBV3-2) and J usage is TRBJ1-4, with 7 bases that match TRBD1. Germline loops: CDR1 LGHDT, CDR2 YNNKEL (reference sequence). The CDR3 extends over 14 amino acids. J was trimmed by 5 bases and V by 4 bases; bases with no gene match: 4. The CDR3 is CASSPGTANEKLFF. CDR3 DNA sequence: TGTGCCAGCAGCCCCGGGACAGCCAATGAAAAACTGTTTTTT.

This chain links TRBV6-1 with TRBJ1-4; 8 bases map to TRBD1. From germline, CDR1 is MNHNS and CDR2 SASEGT. The CDR3 has 14 amino acids. V shed 1 base, J shed 7 bases, and the junction held 2 bases outside the gene matches. DNA for the CDR3: TGTGCCAGCAGTGAAGGACAGGGGTTTGAAAAACTGTTTTTT. This codes for CASSEGQGFEKLFF.

The chain couples TRBV30 to TRBJ1-5, with TRBD1 identical over 9 bases. Trimming cost V 0 bases and J 3 bases; bases outside gene matches: 6. In germline, CDR1 is GTSNPN, CDR2 SVGIG (reference sequence). This CDR3 is built from 16 residues. The chain's CDR3 is CAWSVAGQGFNQPQHF. The CDR3 nucleotides read TGTGCCTGGAGTGTTGCGGGACAGGGTTTCAATCAGCCCCAGCATTTT.

The CDR3 DNA sequence: TGCGCCAGCAGCCAAGACGGAGCTGAAAAACTGTTTTTT. Protein: CASSQDGAEKLFF. The rearrangement joins TRBV4-1 to TRBJ1-4; D is unresolved. The CDR3 has 13 residues. Germline assignment: CDR1 MGHRA and CDR2 YSYEKL. Deletions cut 0 bases from V and 7 bases from J, with 6 bases between.

This chain uses TRBV6-5 with TRBJ1-1; TRBD1 agrees at 9 bases. The trim removed 4 bases at V and 1 base at J, leaving 7 bases unmatched. Germline CDR1 is MNHEY and CDR2 is SVGAGI. This CDR3 region has 16 residues. The CDR3 DNA is TGTGCCAGCAGTTTCGGACAGGGGAGGGGGAACACTGAAGCTTTCTTT. The encoded protein is CASSFGQGRGNTEAFF.

The chain is built from TRBV3-1 (or the pseudogene TRBV3-2) and TRBJ1-2, with 9 positions matching TRBD1. This CDR3 region has 14 residues. CDR1 is LGHDT and CDR2 is YNNKEL in the germline V gene (reference sequence). V lost 6 bases, J lost 6 bases, and 8 bases stayed unmatched. CDR3 in DNA: TGTGCCAGCAGACGTGGACAGGGGAAGAATGGCTACACCTTC. Its protein is CASRRGQGKNGYTF.

The gene calls are TRBV2 and TRBJ1-1, with unresolved D. Deletions cut 8 bases from V and 6 bases from J, with 16 bases between. The CDR3 totals 13 residues. Germline CDR1 is SNHLY and CDR2 is FYNNEI. CDR3 in amino acids: CASSGNSGSEAFF. CDR3 nucleotides: TGTGCCAGCTCGGGAAATTCGGGCTCTGAAGCTTTCTTT.

The chain uses TRBV3-1 (or the pseudogene TRBV3-2) and TRBJ2-1, with TRBD2 identical over 12 bases. The CDR3 has 12 residues. Germline values: CDR1 LGHDT, CDR2 YNNKEL (reference sequence). Unmatched junction bases numbered 9, after V lost 9 bases and J lost 15 bases. CDR3 nucleotide sequence: TGTGCCAGTTCCCCTAGCGGGGGGGAACGGTTCTTC. This codes for CASSPSGGERFF.

V and J are TRBV30 and TRBJ2-7, with 9 bases aligning to TRBD2. The length of the CDR3 is 15 residues. Germline-derived CDR1 and CDR2 are GTSNPN and SVGIG (reference sequence). Trimming took 5 bases from V and 5 from J; bases not matched to a gene: 13. The CDR3 coding sequence is TGTGCCTGGGACCCTAGCGGGATACTCGGGAACGAGCAGTACTTC. Translating it yields CAWDPSGILGNEQYF.

The genes are TRBV2 and TRBJ2-3, with D uncertain. Germline CDR1 SNHLY, CDR2 FYNNEI. The ends were cut back, 6 bases at V and 0 bases at J, with 13 bases in the middle. The CDR3 is made up of 15 amino acids. CDR3 nucleotide sequence: TGTGCCAGCAGCATGCAGGCAGCTAGCACAGATACGCAGTATTTT. Translating gives CASSMQAASTDTQYF.

In nucleotides, the CDR3 is TGTGCCAGCAGCCCTGACGGTGCTCGGGGGGCTTTCTTT. Its translation is CASSPDGARGAFF. The V gene is TRBV14, the J gene TRBJ1-1, with a possible D match to TRBD1 (5 bases). CDR1 is SGHDN, CDR2 FVKESK, per germline. The V and J ends lost 4 bases and 11 bases respectively, with 17 bases between them. The CDR3 contains 13 residues. The full variable domain, rest sourced from reference TRBV14 and TRBJ1-1, is EAGVTQFPSHSVIEKGQTVTLRCDPISGHDNLYWYRRVMGKEIKFLLHFVKESKQDESGMPNNRFLAERTGGTYSTLKVQPAELEDSGVYFCASSPDGARGAFFGQGTRLTVV.

The V gene is TRBV10-2, the J gene TRBJ2-7; D might be TRBD2 (6 bases). The CDR3 covers 14 residues. V dropped 8 bases and J dropped 0 bases, with 14 bases sitting between them. The germline CDR1 and CDR2 sequences are WSHSY and SAAADI. CDR3 in DNA: TGCGCCAGCTTAGGGCGGGGCCGCTCCTACGAGCAGTACTTC. Translated: CASLGRGRSYEQYF.

V and J are TRBV27 and TRBJ2-4, with D possibly TRBD2 on 7 matching bases. V gave up 6 bases and J gave up 0 bases, with 15 bases separating them. CDR3 length equals 16 residues. Germline V CDR1 and CDR2: MNHEY, SMNVEV (reference sequence). CDR3 protein: CASSLGGVRAKNIQYF. Written as DNA, the CDR3 is TGTGCCAGCAGCTTAGGGGGGGTGAGAGCCAAAAACATTCAGTACTTC.

J is TRBJ2-7 and V is TRBV6-5; D might be TRBD2 (6 bases). The CDR3 covers 15 residues. Germline V gives CDR1 MNHEY, CDR2 SVGAGI. The ends were cut back, 7 bases at V and 2 bases at J, with 18 bases in the middle. CDR3 coding DNA: TGTGCCAGCAACCTCAAGGCGGAGGGCCCCTACGAGCAGTACTTC. As protein: CASNLKAEGPYEQYF.

Only a few counts were recorded for this clone. The chain joins TRBV4-2 to TRBJ1-5, with D hard to call. V lost 1 base, J lost 4 bases, and 5 bases lay in between. CDR3 size: 13 residues. Germline V lookup: CDR1 LGHNA, CDR2 YNFKEQ. Written as DNA, the CDR3 is TGTGCCAGCAGCCAAGGCGGAAATCAGCCCCAGCATTTT. Translated, it gives CASSQGGNQPQHF.

The chain recombines TRBV19 with TRBJ1-5; 7 bases align to TRBD1. CDR3 size: 15 residues. The V and J ends lost 4 bases and 5 bases, in that order; junction bases with no gene match: 8. Looked up from germline, CDR1 is LNHDA and CDR2 is SQIVND (reference sequence). The DNA of the CDR3 is TGTGCCAGTAGTAGGCAGGGGGACGGGTATCAGCCCCAGCATTTT. Its protein product is CASSRQGDGYQPQHF.

This clone was recorded once. This chain connects TRBV13 to TRBJ1-3, with D perhaps TRBD1 (6 bases). Trimming removed 5 bases from V and 0 bases from J, with 11 bases in between. The CDR3 loop spans 15 amino acids. Germline V gene data show CDR1 as PRHDT and CDR2 as FYEKMQ (reference sequence). The chain's CDR3 is CASSPGQLSGNTIYF. In nucleotides, the CDR3 is TGTGCCAGCAGCCCAGGACAGCTCTCTGGAAACACCATATATTTT.

The rearrangement joins TRBV2 to TRBJ2-7; D not certain. Trimming took 5 bases from V and 7 from J, leaving 15 bases between them. Germline V gene sequence: CDR1 SNHLY, CDR2 FYNNEI. CDR3 length: 13 amino acids. As DNA, the CDR3 is TGTGCCAGCAGTCTGCTAGTTTCCCGGGAGCAGTACTTC. Protein sequence: CASSLLVSREQYF.

V usage is TRBV25-1 and J usage is TRBJ1-3, with D possibly TRBD1 on 5 matching bases. The CDR3 loop spans 17 amino acids. The germline CDR1 and CDR2 sequences are MGHDK and SYGVNS. V shed 4 bases and J shed 2 bases, with 18 bases lying between them. Here the CDR3 reads CASSGVTGVGTGNTIYF. The DNA for the CDR3 is TGTGCCAGCAGTGGTGTTACAGGAGTCGGAACTGGAAACACCATATATTTT.

The CDR3 loop is CASSLEGSTEAFF. DNA for the CDR3: TGTGCCAGCAGTTTAGAGGGGTCCACTGAAGCTTTCTTT. This chain joins TRBV12-3 or TRBV12-4 and TRBJ1-1; D perhaps matches TRBD1 (5 bases). V lost 1 base and J lost 4, with 7 bases in between. The CDR3 has 13 amino acids.

This rearrangement joins TRBV4-1 to TRBJ2-1, with D hard to call. The CDR3 length is 15 residues. Per germline, CDR1 MGHRA and CDR2 YSYEKL. The V end lost 0 bases, the J end lost 7 bases, and 13 bases lay between the germline ends. CDR3 in amino acids: CASSQEGASVNEQFF. In DNA form, the CDR3 reads TGCGCCAGCAGCCAAGAAGGAGCCTCGGTTAATGAGCAGTTCTTC.

For the CDR3, the DNA is TGCGCCAGCAGCTTGGTTCGGGGGGTGAACACCGGGGAGCTGTTTTTT. It encodes CASSLVRGVNTGELFF. This chain connects TRBV5-1 to TRBJ2-2; 7 positions match TRBD2. This CDR3 spans 16 amino acids. CDR1 is SGHRS, CDR2 YFSETQ, per germline. V shed 0 bases and J 1 base; nucleotides not matched to a gene: 3.

This clone was found once. V is TRBV4-1 and J is TRBJ2-5, with 8 bases aligning to TRBD1. CDR1 MGHRA and CDR2 YSYEKL come from the germline V gene. The CDR3 sequence is 14 residues long. The V segment lost 3 bases and the J segment 5 bases; nucleotides outside the gene matches: 5. CDR3 bases: TGCGCCAGCAGCCAGAGACAGGGGTTGGAGACCCAGTACTTC. Encoded protein: CASSQRQGLETQYF.

This chain uses TRBV13 with TRBJ1-2; a weak D match, TRBD1 (6 bases). V lost 5 bases and J lost 4, with 14 bases in between. The CDR3 has 14 residues. The V gene's germline CDR1 is PRHDT and CDR2 FYEKMQ (reference sequence). CDR3 sequence reads: CASSMTQGFYGYTF. The DNA of the CDR3 is TGTGCCAGCAGCATGACACAGGGCTTCTATGGCTACACCTTC.

The gene calls are TRBV20-1 and TRBJ1-2; D remains ambiguous. The V end lost 3 bases, the J end lost 8 bases, and 22 bases lay between the germline ends. This CDR3 is 15 amino acids long. The germline V gene has CDR1 DFQATT and CDR2 SNEGSKA (reference sequence). The CDR3 is CSASPALARLRGYTF. The DNA for the CDR3 is TGCAGTGCTAGTCCTGCTCTGGCTCGTCTGCGGGGCTACACCTTC.

The V gene is TRBV2, the J gene TRBJ2-1; TRBD1 agrees at 10 bases. From germline, CDR1 is SNHLY and CDR2 FYNNEI. The CDR3 covers 16 residues. V gave up 7 bases and J gave up 0 bases; unmatched junction bases: 6. The CDR3 here is CASTLGQGGSYNEQFF. Written as DNA, the CDR3 is TGTGCCAGCACCTTAGGACAGGGGGGCTCCTACAATGAGCAGTTCTTC.

The chain joins TRBV9 to TRBJ1-6, with D perhaps TRBD1 (6 bases). Trimming shortened V by 7 bases and J by 0 bases, and 11 bases separated the two germline ends. The CDR3 spans 15 residues. CDR1 is SGDLS and CDR2 is YYNGEE in the germline V gene. DNA for the CDR3: TGTGCCAGCGCCACAGGGAGCTCCTATAATTCACCCCTCCACTTT. It specifies CASATGSSYNSPLHF.

This chain joins TRBV18 and TRBJ1-6; 7 nucleotides agree with TRBD1. The CDR3 length is 14 residues. V was pared by 4 bases and J by 8 bases, with 5 bases of the junction left unmatched. Germline V gives CDR1 KGHSH, CDR2 LQKENI. The CDR3 region has the DNA TGTGCCAGCTCACTTGACAGGGATCATTCACCCCTCCACTTT. It is translated as CASSLDRDHSPLHF.

The gene calls are TRBV6-5 and TRBJ2-3; TRBD2 is a possible D gene (6 bases). Between the trimmed V and J ends, which lost 0 bases and 3 bases, there was a span of 13 bases. Germline V gene data show CDR1 as MNHEY and CDR2 as SVGAGI. This CDR3 has 16 amino acids. The CDR3 sequence is CASSYSPSGLTDTQYF. The DNA for the CDR3 is TGTGCCAGCAGTTACTCGCCAAGCGGGTTAACAGATACGCAGTATTTT.

The gene calls are TRBV5-6 and TRBJ2-3, with a possible D match to TRBD1 (6 bases). The CDR3 spans 14 residues. CDR1 SGHDT and CDR2 YYEEEE come from the germline V gene. Trimming removed 1 base from V and 5 bases from J, with 11 bases in between. The CDR3 sequence is CASSLFPGEDTQYF. CDR3 DNA: TGTGCCAGCAGCTTGTTCCCAGGGGAAGATACGCAGTATTTT.

The rearrangement joins TRBV19 to TRBJ1-5; 9 bases map to TRBD1. The CDR3 runs 15 residues. Germline V gives CDR1 LNHDA, CDR2 SQIVND (reference sequence). V was clipped by 6 bases and J by 8 bases; unmatched bases: 11. The CDR3 DNA follows: TGTGCCAGTAGGGGAAACAGGGGGCTTGCGAAGCCCCAGCATTTT. This encodes CASRGNRGLAKPQHF.